The 16 T cell receptor beta chains given below trace back to one sample, sequenced in a study of radiotherapy plus CTLA-4 blockade in lung cancer. The protocol was immunoSEQ multiplex PCR, while the TCRdb copy is restricted to in-frame clones and leaves out a portion. This table holds about 59,000 clones, approximately 65% found once. This material consisted of peripheral blood, taken from a patient treated with radiotherapy plus ipilimumab. The receptor source for this set is a human donor with non-small cell lung cancer whose response to radiotherapy plus ipilimumab could not be evaluated.

The J gene is TRBJ2-6, the V gene TRBV6-5; D possibly corresponds to TRBD2 (6 bases). The V gene lost 2 bases and the J gene lost 1 base, with 6 bases spanning the gap. Germline lookup yields CDR1 MNHEY and CDR2 SVGAGI. This CDR3 has 15 amino acids. The CDR3 spells CASSYGGSGANVLTF. The CDR3 DNA follows: TGTGCCAGCAGTTACGGAGGGTCTGGGGCCAACGTCCTGACTTTC.

The chain carries TRBV6-5 and TRBJ2-7, with D tentatively TRBD2 (6 bases). This CDR3 contains 13 residues. Germline V gene lookup returns CDR1 MNHEY and CDR2 SVGAGI. V was shortened by 4 bases and J by 3 bases, with 10 bases between the two germline ends. CDR3 DNA sequence: TGTGCCAGCAGTTTGCGGGGCCGCTACGAGCAGTACTTC. As protein: CASSLRGRYEQYF.

The chain combines TRBV5-1 with TRBJ2-1, with D possibly matching TRBD2 (6 bases). V was pared by 7 bases and J by 7 bases, with 18 bases between. The length of the CDR3 is 14 residues. CDR1 and CDR2 (germline): SGHRS, YFSETQ. The CDR3 DNA reads TGCGCCAGCTCGATCTTAGGCGGGATAAATGAGCAGTTCTTC. Its translation is CASSILGGINEQFF.

This clone came up many times. The genes are TRBV6-1 and TRBJ2-6, with D possibly being TRBD2 (5 bases). Germline CDR1 is MNHNS and CDR2 is SASEGT. V shed 3 bases and J shed 4 bases, with 19 bases lying between them. The CDR3 spans 18 residues. CDR3 bases: TGTGCCAGCAGTGACCCGGGATTCCGAACTTCAGGGGCCAACGTCCTGACTTTC. It codes for CASSDPGFRTSGANVLTF.

The chain employs TRBV19 and TRBJ2-3; 7 nucleotides line up with TRBD2. CDR1 is LNHDA, CDR2 SQIVND, per germline (reference sequence). The CDR3 consists of 16 residues. Unmatched junction bases numbered 8, after V lost 0 bases and J lost 5 bases. The CDR3 region is CASSIDQRSGGDTQYF. For the CDR3, the DNA is TGTGCCAGTAGTATAGACCAACGGTCGGGGGGAGATACGCAGTATTTT.

V usage is TRBV9 and J usage is TRBJ2-7; the D gene is possibly TRBD1 (5 bases). CDR1 and CDR2 from the germline V gene are SGDLS and YYNGEE. The V gene lost 2 bases and the J gene lost 3 bases, with 15 bases spanning the gap. The CDR3 contains 15 residues. The CDR3 sequence: CASSVATASNYEQYF. CDR3 DNA sequence: TGTGCCAGCAGCGTCGCGACAGCTTCAAACTACGAGCAGTACTTC. The full variable domain, rest sourced from reference TRBV9 and TRBJ2-7, is DSGVTQTPKHLITATGQRVTLRCSPRSGDLSVYWYQQSLDQGLQFLIQYYNGEERAKGNILERFSAQQFPDLHSELNLSSLELGDSALYFCASSVATASNYEQYFGPGTRLTVT.

This clone was counted a single time. The J gene is TRBJ1-1, the V gene TRBV30; D possibly corresponds to TRBD1 (5 bases). The germline gives CDR1 GTSNPN, CDR2 SVGIG (reference sequence). The CDR3 loop spans 14 amino acids. Trimming pared 4 bases from V and 0 bases from J, leaving 12 bases between. The CDR3 region has the DNA TGTGCCTGGACAGGGTTCTCAATGAACACTGAAGCTTTCTTT. Translated, it gives CAWTGFSMNTEAFF.

This chain links TRBV7-9 with TRBJ1-2; D gene ambiguous. This CDR3 has 14 residues. The germline V and J ends were trimmed by 8 bases and 4 bases, with 17 bases remaining between them. CDR1 is SEHNR and CDR2 is FQNEAQ in the germline V gene (reference sequence). CDR3 DNA: TGTGCCAGCTCCTCTCCCGGACTCTCCTATGGCTACACCTTC. This sequence encodes CASSSPGLSYGYTF.

In DNA form, the CDR3 reads TGTGCCAGCATGAGGGGAGCGGGAGGAGGCACAGATACGCAGTATTTT. It translates to CASMRGAGGGTDTQYF. V usage is TRBV2 and J usage is TRBJ2-3; 9 bases line up with TRBD2. This CDR3 has 16 residues. Trimming at V came to 7 bases and at J to 1 base, leaving 9 bases not matched to a gene. CDR1 is SNHLY, CDR2 FYNNEI, per germline.

The CDR3 spells CAWSVGPGGNSEAFF. In DNA form, the CDR3 reads TGTGCCTGGAGTGTGGGTCCAGGGGGAAACTCTGAAGCTTTCTTT. The chain recombines TRBV30 with TRBJ1-1, with 7 nucleotides matching TRBD1. There are 15 residues in the CDR3. CDR1 and CDR2 from the germline V gene are GTSNPN and SVGIG (reference sequence). Trimming at V came to 0 bases and at J to 6 bases, leaving 10 bases not matched to a gene.

The gene calls are TRBV10-3 and TRBJ2-3; the match to TRBD2 covers 14 bases. CDR3 size: 17 residues. Germline V gives CDR1 ENHRY, CDR2 SYGVKD. Trimming cost V 9 bases and J 5 bases; bases outside gene matches: 13. DNA for the CDR3: TGTGCCATAAAGCCCGGGACTAGCGGGGGAAAGGTAGATACGCAGTATTTT. This codes for CAIKPGTSGGKVDTQYF.

This clone was observed a few times. This chain joins TRBV2 and TRBJ1-4; D is ambiguous. Germline V lookup: CDR1 SNHLY, CDR2 FYNNEI. This CDR3 has 14 residues. V was pared by 7 bases and J by 0 bases, with 9 bases between. CDR3 in amino acids: CASKQPPTNEKLFF. Here the CDR3 DNA reads TGTGCCAGCAAACAGCCCCCAACTAATGAAAAACTGTTTTTT. Complete variable domain (other parts from reference TRBV2 and TRBJ1-4): EPEVTQTPSHQVTQMGQEVILRCVPISNHLYFYWYRQILGQKVEFLVSFYNNEISEKSEIFDDQFSVERPDGSNFTLKIRSTKLEDSAMYFCASKQPPTNEKLFFGSGTQLSVL.

The chain combines TRBV5-3 with TRBJ2-7; D might be TRBD2 (6 bases). TRBV5-3 is treated as an ORF (open reading frame) with a function not yet certain. The V gene lost 4 bases and the J gene lost 1 base, with 12 bases spanning the gap. The CDR3 runs to 14 residues. This CDR3 is CARSHLAGSYEQYF. The CDR3, as DNA: TGTGCCAGAAGCCACTTGGCGGGATCCTACGAGCAGTACTTC.

The chain uses TRBV5-4 and TRBJ1-2, with 7 positions matching TRBD1. Germline V gives CDR1 SGHNT, CDR2 YYREEE (reference sequence). This CDR3 region has 15 residues. J lost 1 base, V lost 4 bases, and 7 bases had no gene match. CDR3 nucleotide sequence: TGTGCCAGCAGCCATATGACAGGGAGTAACTATGGCTACACCTTC. Residues: CASSHMTGSNYGYTF. Full variable domain (rest looked up from reference TRBV5-4 and TRBJ1-2): ETGVTQSPTHLIKTRGQQVTLRCSSQSGHNTVSWYQQALGQGPQFIFQYYREEENGRGNFPPRFSGLQFPNYSSELNVNALELDDSALYLCASSHMTGSNYGYTFGSGTRLTVV.

The chain joins TRBV6-5 to TRBJ2-7, with no clear D. CDR1 MNHEY and CDR2 SVGAGI come from the germline V gene. The CDR3 totals 13 residues. The V end was cut by 2 bases, the J end by 6 bases, with 11 bases between. CDR3 protein: CASSYTARAEQYF. CDR3 coding DNA: TGTGCCAGCAGTTACACCGCGCGCGCCGAGCAGTACTTC.

The V call is TRBV5-6, the J call TRBJ1-1; 7 nucleotides match TRBD1. The CDR3 runs 15 residues. Germline V gene lookup returns CDR1 SGHDT and CDR2 YYEEEE. Unmatched junction bases numbered 7, after V lost 2 bases and J lost 3 bases. The CDR3 nucleotides read TGTGCCAGCAGCTTTCCCTCGGGACAGTACACTGAAGCTTTCTTT. Its protein is CASSFPSGQYTEAFF.